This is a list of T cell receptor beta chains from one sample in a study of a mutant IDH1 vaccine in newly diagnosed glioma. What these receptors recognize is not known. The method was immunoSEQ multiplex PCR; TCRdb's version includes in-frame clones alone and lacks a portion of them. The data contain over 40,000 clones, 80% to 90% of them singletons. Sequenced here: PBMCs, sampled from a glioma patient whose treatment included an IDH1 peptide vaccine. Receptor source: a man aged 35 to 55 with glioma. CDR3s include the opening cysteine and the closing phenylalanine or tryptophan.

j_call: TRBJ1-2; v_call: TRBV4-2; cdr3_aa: CASSQDTRTGIYGYTF
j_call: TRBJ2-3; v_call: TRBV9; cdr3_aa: CASSTRQTDTQYF
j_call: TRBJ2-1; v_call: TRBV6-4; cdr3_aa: CASSAGTSANEQFF
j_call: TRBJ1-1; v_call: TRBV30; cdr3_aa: CAWSVSTGSTEAFF
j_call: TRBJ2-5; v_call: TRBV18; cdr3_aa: CASSLGKWREHQETQYF
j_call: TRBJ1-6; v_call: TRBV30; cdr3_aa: CAWSVGGTGVSPLHF
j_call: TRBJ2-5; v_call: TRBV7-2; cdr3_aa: CASRELGLPILYQETQYF
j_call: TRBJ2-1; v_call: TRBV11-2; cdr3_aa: CASSPGLHNEQFF
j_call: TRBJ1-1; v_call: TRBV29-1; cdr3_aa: CSVRGEGPNTEAFF
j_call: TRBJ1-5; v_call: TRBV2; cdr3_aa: CASSPLMGNQPQHF
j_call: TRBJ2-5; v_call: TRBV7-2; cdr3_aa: CASSFNTGGLGETQYF
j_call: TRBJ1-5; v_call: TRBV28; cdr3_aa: CAGGYSNQPQHF
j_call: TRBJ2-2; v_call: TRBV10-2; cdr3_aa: CASMGGGNSIGELFF
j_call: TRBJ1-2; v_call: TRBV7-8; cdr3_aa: CASSLWGEGYTF
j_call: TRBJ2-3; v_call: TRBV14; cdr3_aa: CASSHVQDTQYF
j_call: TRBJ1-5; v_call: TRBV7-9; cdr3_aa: CASSSDRDGTQPQHF
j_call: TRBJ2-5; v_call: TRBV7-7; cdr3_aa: CASSFAGYQETQYF